Here is one T cell receptor beta chain with its context. Its antigen is currently unknown. Antigen-specific CD4+ T cells were first expanded with viral peptide pools by the ViraFEST assay and only then sequenced. The authors isolated CD4+ T cells after 10 days of culture. Subjects were given two BNT162b2 or mRNA-1273 vaccine doses. The vaccine recipients had no prior SARS-CoV-2 infection, with negative nucleocapsid antibodies. Fresh IL-2-containing medium replaced half the medium on days 3 and 7. Trimming left V 5 bases short and J 4 bases short, with 17 bases between. Germline V gene lookup returns CDR1 SEHNR and CDR2 FQNEAQ (reference sequence). The CDR3 runs 15 residues. This sample was included in a study of vaccination effects on CD4 cells after COVID-19. TCRdb's copy holds only in-frame clones and misses some; the assay was immunoSEQ multiplex PCR. The table includes approximately 65,000 clones, about 67% detected once.

The chain joins TRBV7-9 to TRBJ1-2; D unresolved. The sequence was obtained from a human donor who received a COVID-19 vaccine. Sequences were derived from CD4+ T cells from PBMCs cultured with HCoV-229E spike peptides, sampled after COVID-19 vaccination. The chain's CDR3 is CASSPNTQKTYGYTF. CDR3 in DNA: TGTGCCAGCAGCCCGAATACTCAGAAAACCTATGGCTACACCTTC.